Listed below are T cell receptor beta chains from one sample, sequenced in a study of T-cell memory formation after mild COVID-19. TCRdb fed the 5' RACE reads into MiXCR, producing one record per CDR3 protein. The sample has around 300,000 distinct CDR3 sequences, roughly 13% seen once. Sequencing was carried out using PBMCs or a T cell subset sorted from them (not recorded which). The receptor set was obtained from a man aged 18 to 30 who had mild COVID-19 (a few samples of this study predate the infection). Cell type and time point are not known. Each CDR3 is given without its conserved first and last residue.

CDR3 length: 12
J gene: TRBJ2-7
V gene: TRBV5-1
CDR3 protein: ASSPTAATYEQY

CDR3 length: 13
J gene: TRBJ1-1
V gene: TRBV5-6
CDR3 protein: ASSLETGRNTEAF

CDR3 length: 15
J gene: TRBJ1-4
V gene: TRBV12-3/TRBV12-4
CDR3 protein: ASSLGPRGQGNGKLF

CDR3 length: 14
J gene: TRBJ2-7
V gene: TRBV7-2
CDR3 protein: ASSLSSGTGGWEQY

CDR3 length: 14
J gene: TRBJ1-6
V gene: TRBV20-1
CDR3 protein: SARTRKVSYNSPLH

CDR3 length: 19
J gene: TRBJ2-4
V gene: TRBV5-1
CDR3 protein: ASSLAPGTGSTRLAKNIQY

CDR3 length: 12
J gene: TRBJ2-7
V gene: TRBV20-1
CDR3 protein: SARDGRGRYEQY

CDR3 length: 14
J gene: TRBJ1-5
V gene: TRBV7-2
CDR3 protein: ASSLGSDRPNQPQH

CDR3 length: 13
J gene: TRBJ2-1
V gene: TRBV2
CDR3 protein: ASSVRRVSYNEQF

CDR3 length: 13
J gene: TRBJ2-3
V gene: TRBV7-3
CDR3 protein: ASSLMSGTGDTQY

CDR3 length: 9
J gene: TRBJ2-7
V gene: TRBV12-3/TRBV12-4
CDR3 protein: ASSLRDEQY

CDR3 length: 13
J gene: TRBJ2-1
V gene: TRBV27
CDR3 protein: ASTPGQGLYNEQF

CDR3 length: 13
J gene: TRBJ2-3
V gene: TRBV29-1
CDR3 protein: SVDSRRSATDTQY

CDR3 length: 11
J gene: TRBJ2-5
V gene: TRBV7-3
CDR3 protein: ASSLDGPGTQY

CDR3 length: 12
J gene: TRBJ2-3
V gene: TRBV7-9
CDR3 protein: ASSLFLAADTQY

CDR3 length: 13
J gene: TRBJ2-3
V gene: TRBV5-1
CDR3 protein: ASSERGEGTDTQY

CDR3 length: 11
J gene: TRBJ2-3
V gene: TRBV4-1
CDR3 protein: ASSMGGADTQY

CDR3 length: 14
J gene: TRBJ1-2
V gene: TRBV7-2
CDR3 protein: ASSLARGGRMHGYT

CDR3 length: 13
J gene: TRBJ2-1
V gene: TRBV20-1
CDR3 protein: SASQSYLRGGEQF

CDR3 length: 11
J gene: TRBJ1-6
V gene: TRBV4-3
CDR3 protein: ASSQDKGSPLH

CDR3 length: 13
J gene: TRBJ2-5
V gene: TRBV7-6
CDR3 protein: ASSFGNGLQETQY

CDR3 length: 11
J gene: TRBJ2-5
V gene: TRBV12-3/TRBV12-4
CDR3 protein: ASSLGGWQTQY

CDR3 length: 12
J gene: TRBJ1-2
V gene: TRBV5-4
CDR3 protein: ASSLPQGYGGYT

CDR3 length: 13
J gene: TRBJ2-3
V gene: TRBV9
CDR3 protein: ASSASGTGADTQY

CDR3 length: 10
J gene: TRBJ1-1
V gene: TRBV6-2/TRBV6-3
CDR3 protein: ASSYAATEAF

CDR3 length: 12
J gene: TRBJ2-1
V gene: TRBV6-1
CDR3 protein: ASSAKWGNNEQF

CDR3 length: 15
J gene: TRBJ1-2
V gene: TRBV25-1
CDR3 protein: ASSAGAGAGPLYGYT

CDR3 length: 12
J gene: TRBJ2-4
V gene: TRBV20-1
CDR3 protein: SAKPWGAKNIQY

CDR3 length: 9
J gene: TRBJ1-2
V gene: TRBV7-2
CDR3 protein: ASRSNLGYT

CDR3 length: 12
J gene: TRBJ1-1
V gene: TRBV18
CDR3 protein: ASSGLEGGTEAF

CDR3 length: 13
J gene: TRBJ1-1
V gene: TRBV5-5
CDR3 protein: ASRTANRGPDEAF

CDR3 length: 11
J gene: TRBJ2-5
V gene: TRBV5-1
CDR3 protein: ASSSHSQETQY

CDR3 length: 14
J gene: TRBJ2-5
V gene: TRBV14
CDR3 protein: ASSPHAGTYQETQY

CDR3 length: 12
J gene: TRBJ1-4
V gene: TRBV7-2
CDR3 protein: ASSLWAGDEKLF

CDR3 length: 14
J gene: TRBJ2-1
V gene: TRBV5-1
CDR3 protein: ASSLGERGDYNEQF

CDR3 length: 15
J gene: TRBJ1-1
V gene: TRBV7-9
CDR3 protein: ASSTWTGKFMNTEAF

CDR3 length: 13
J gene: TRBJ2-3
V gene: TRBV12-3/TRBV12-4
CDR3 protein: ASSFVTSGGTEQY

CDR3 length: 12
J gene: TRBJ2-3
V gene: TRBV7-2
CDR3 protein: ASSNAQGTDTQY

CDR3 length: 14
J gene: TRBJ2-3
V gene: TRBV12-3/TRBV12-4
CDR3 protein: ASSTPLGVPPDTQY

CDR3 length: 15
J gene: TRBJ1-1
V gene: TRBV7-9
CDR3 protein: ASSPQRTTNFGTEAF

CDR3 length: 13
J gene: TRBJ2-1
V gene: TRBV2
CDR3 protein: ASTLGGLAGDEQF

CDR3 length: 16
J gene: TRBJ2-3
V gene: TRBV7-9
CDR3 protein: ASSVNLGQIGITDTQY

CDR3 length: 13
J gene: TRBJ2-1
V gene: TRBV7-3
CDR3 protein: ASSSRLADYNEQF

CDR3 length: 13
J gene: TRBJ2-5
V gene: TRBV7-2
CDR3 protein: ASSRNQGAGETQY

CDR3 length: 10
J gene: TRBJ1-5
V gene: TRBV28
CDR3 protein: ATVEADQPQH

CDR3 length: 15
J gene: TRBJ1-5
V gene: TRBV19
CDR3 protein: ASSIVTGQYSNQPQH

CDR3 length: 12
J gene: TRBJ2-7
V gene: TRBV10-3
CDR3 protein: AITEDSNSYEQY

CDR3 length: 13
J gene: TRBJ2-5
V gene: TRBV13
CDR3 protein: ASSGQGVHQETQY

CDR3 length: 13
J gene: TRBJ1-6
V gene: TRBV20-1
CDR3 protein: SAARGSSYNSPLH

CDR3 length: 12
J gene: TRBJ1-2
V gene: TRBV5-1
CDR3 protein: ASSSGLGIHGYT

CDR3 length: 13
J gene: TRBJ2-5
V gene: TRBV5-5
CDR3 protein: ASSSTGTWKETQY

CDR3 length: 14
J gene: TRBJ2-1
V gene: TRBV9
CDR3 protein: ASSVSGTRGLDEQF

CDR3 length: 13
J gene: TRBJ2-2
V gene: TRBV10-1
CDR3 protein: ASSQQGRGTGELF

CDR3 length: 12
J gene: TRBJ1-5
V gene: TRBV7-2
CDR3 protein: ASSPGTSNQPQH

CDR3 length: 12
J gene: TRBJ1-1
V gene: TRBV6-2/TRBV6-3
CDR3 protein: ASSYRRGGTEAF

CDR3 length: 11
J gene: TRBJ1-2
V gene: TRBV7-9
CDR3 protein: ASSLLGFDGYT

CDR3 length: 15
J gene: TRBJ2-3
V gene: TRBV20-1
CDR3 protein: SATRPGLAGGTDTQY